The 12 T cell receptor beta chains below all came from one sample that was sequenced in a study of PD-L1 blockade in urothelial cancer. Sample time point: peripheral blood 6 weeks after treatment start. Method: immunoSEQ multiplex PCR; TCRdb's copy keeps in-frame clones and lacks some. The sample carries about 50,000 clones, around 82% recorded once. The specimen comprised PBMCs, sampled around atezolizumab (anti-PD-L1) treatment. The receptors stem from a man between 45 and 60 years old with urothelial cancer.

This clone ranks as medium-sized (0.01 to 0.1%). CDR3 coding DNA: TGTGCCAGCAGCTCTTGGACTAGCGGGGCCTACGGCGAGCAGTACTTC. This codes for CASSSWTSGAYGEQYF. The chain employs TRBV7-9 and TRBJ2-7, with TRBD2 identical over 12 bases. The CDR3 loop spans 16 amino acids. V shed 4 bases and J 6 bases; nucleotides not matched to a gene: 10. Germline V lookup: CDR1 SEHNR, CDR2 FQNEAQ (reference sequence).

V and J are TRBV28 and TRBJ2-7, with no clear D. The CDR3 totals 11 residues. Germline values: CDR1 MDHEN, CDR2 SYDVKM. The germline V and J ends were trimmed by 5 bases and 7 bases, with 9 bases remaining between them. DNA for the CDR3: TGTGCCAGCAGTGACGACTGGGAGCAGTACTTC. Protein: CASSDDWEQYF. The full variable domain, with the rest looked up from reference TRBV28 and TRBJ2-7, is DVKVTQSSRYLVKRTGEKVFLECVQDMDHENMFWYRQDPGLGLRLIYFSYDVKMKEKGDIPEGYSVSREKKERFSLILESASTNQTSMYLCASSDDWEQYFGPGTRLTVT.

This sequence joins TRBV18 and TRBJ1-2; no clear D. This CDR3 comprises 11 residues. Looked up from germline, CDR1 is KGHSH and CDR2 is LQKENI. The germline V and J ends were trimmed by 6 bases and 8 bases, with 10 bases remaining between them. The CDR3, as DNA: TGTGCCAGCTCCGAGTGGTTAGGCTACACCTTC. Protein product: CASSEWLGYTF.

The chain recombines TRBV9 with TRBJ2-7, with D possibly being TRBD2 (6 bases). This CDR3 contains 15 residues. CDR1 is SGDLS, CDR2 YYNGEE, per germline. Trimming removed 0 bases from V and 2 bases from J, with 12 bases in between. The CDR3 here is CASSVGGGMAYEQYF. The CDR3 region has the DNA TGTGCCAGCAGCGTAGGGGGCGGGATGGCCTACGAGCAGTACTTC.

The chain links TRBV11-2 to TRBJ2-7; D is possibly TRBD1 (5 bases). The CDR3 spans 12 residues. Trimming pared 5 bases from V and 6 bases from J, leaving 11 bases between. The germline gives CDR1 SGHAT, CDR2 FQNNGV. The CDR3 region has the DNA TGTGCCAGCAGCCAGGACATTCCCGAGCAGTACTTC. Its protein product is CASSQDIPEQYF. The full variable domain, completed using reference TRBV11-2 and TRBJ2-7, is EAGVAQSPRYKIIEKRQSVAFWCNPISGHATLYWYQQILGQGPKLLIQFQNNGVVDDSQLPKDRFSAERLKGVDSTLKIQPAKLEDSAVYLCASSQDIPEQYFGPGTRLTVT.

As to this clone: Within the sample, other DNA sequences also encode this same CDR3. J is TRBJ1-1 and V is TRBV9; 8 bases match TRBD1. This CDR3 is 14 amino acids long. The germline V gene encodes CDR1 SGDLS and CDR2 YYNGEE. Trimming took 3 bases from V and 3 from J; bases not matched to a gene: 4. CDR3 in amino acids: CASSATGAHTEAFF. CDR3 sequence (DNA): TGTGCCAGCAGCGCGACAGGGGCGCACACTGAAGCTTTCTTT.

This chain connects TRBV9 to TRBJ1-1; D uncertain. The germline V gene encodes CDR1 SGDLS and CDR2 YYNGEE. This CDR3 spans 13 amino acids. With 0 bases removed from V and 1 base from J, the gap between germline ends came to 4 bases. The CDR3: CASSVAGNTEAFF. For the CDR3, the DNA is TGTGCCAGCAGCGTAGCAGGGAACACTGAAGCTTTCTTT.

The rearrangement uses TRBV27 and TRBJ2-1; no reliable D call. The CDR3 is made up of 15 amino acids. The germline V and J ends were trimmed by 6 bases and 2 bases, with 14 bases remaining between them. From germline, CDR1 is MNHEY and CDR2 SMNVEV (reference sequence). The CDR3 sequence is CASRSSNVPYNEQFF. CDR3 DNA sequence: TGTGCCAGCAGGTCGAGTAACGTACCCTACAATGAGCAGTTCTTC.

This clone was detected a few times. V usage is TRBV4-1 and J usage is TRBJ2-7; D is possibly TRBD1 (8 bases). V dropped 4 bases and J dropped 5 bases, with 18 bases sitting between them. CDR1 is MGHRA, CDR2 YSYEKL, per germline. The CDR3 extends over 15 amino acids. This CDR3 reads CASSPWTGRENEQYF. CDR3 bases: TGCGCCAGCAGCCCGTGGACAGGGCGGGAGAACGAGCAGTACTTC.

The chain combines TRBV18 with TRBJ2-7; TRBD2 might be the D (6 bases). The germline CDR1 and CDR2 sequences are KGHSH and LQKENI. Trimming cost V 2 bases and J 3 bases, with 17 bases left between them. This CDR3 is built from 16 residues. This CDR3 reads CASSPDKLASGYEQYF. The DNA for the CDR3 is TGTGCCAGCTCACCAGACAAGCTAGCGTCGGGCTACGAGCAGTACTTC. Full variable domain (remainder filled in from reference TRBV18 and TRBJ2-7): NAGVMQNPRHLVRRRGQEARLRCSPMKGHSHVYWYRQLPEEGLKFMVYLQKENIIDESGMPKERFSAEFPKEGPSILRIQQVVRGDSAAYFCASSPDKLASGYEQYFGPGTRLTVT.

A single count supports this clone. The CDR3 DNA is TGTGCCAGCAGCCACTTACTAGCGGGAGGACACCTGTCCGGGTGGACCCAGTACTTC. Translated: CASSHLLAGGHLSGWTQYF. J is TRBJ2-5 and V is TRBV7-9; 12 nucleotides line up with TRBD2. This CDR3 spans 19 amino acids. V shed 5 bases and J 7 bases; nucleotides not matched to a gene: 20. Germline lookup yields CDR1 SEHNR and CDR2 FQNEAQ (reference sequence).

This chain connects TRBV27 to TRBJ2-1; D is possibly TRBD2 (6 bases). This CDR3 region has 17 residues. Germline V gene sequence: CDR1 MNHEY, CDR2 SMNVEV (reference sequence). Deletions cut 4 bases from V and 0 bases from J, with 16 bases between. The CDR3 reads CASSYGSSGSSYNEQFF. DNA of the CDR3: TGTGCCAGCAGTTATGGGAGTAGCGGAAGCTCCTACAATGAGCAGTTCTTC.